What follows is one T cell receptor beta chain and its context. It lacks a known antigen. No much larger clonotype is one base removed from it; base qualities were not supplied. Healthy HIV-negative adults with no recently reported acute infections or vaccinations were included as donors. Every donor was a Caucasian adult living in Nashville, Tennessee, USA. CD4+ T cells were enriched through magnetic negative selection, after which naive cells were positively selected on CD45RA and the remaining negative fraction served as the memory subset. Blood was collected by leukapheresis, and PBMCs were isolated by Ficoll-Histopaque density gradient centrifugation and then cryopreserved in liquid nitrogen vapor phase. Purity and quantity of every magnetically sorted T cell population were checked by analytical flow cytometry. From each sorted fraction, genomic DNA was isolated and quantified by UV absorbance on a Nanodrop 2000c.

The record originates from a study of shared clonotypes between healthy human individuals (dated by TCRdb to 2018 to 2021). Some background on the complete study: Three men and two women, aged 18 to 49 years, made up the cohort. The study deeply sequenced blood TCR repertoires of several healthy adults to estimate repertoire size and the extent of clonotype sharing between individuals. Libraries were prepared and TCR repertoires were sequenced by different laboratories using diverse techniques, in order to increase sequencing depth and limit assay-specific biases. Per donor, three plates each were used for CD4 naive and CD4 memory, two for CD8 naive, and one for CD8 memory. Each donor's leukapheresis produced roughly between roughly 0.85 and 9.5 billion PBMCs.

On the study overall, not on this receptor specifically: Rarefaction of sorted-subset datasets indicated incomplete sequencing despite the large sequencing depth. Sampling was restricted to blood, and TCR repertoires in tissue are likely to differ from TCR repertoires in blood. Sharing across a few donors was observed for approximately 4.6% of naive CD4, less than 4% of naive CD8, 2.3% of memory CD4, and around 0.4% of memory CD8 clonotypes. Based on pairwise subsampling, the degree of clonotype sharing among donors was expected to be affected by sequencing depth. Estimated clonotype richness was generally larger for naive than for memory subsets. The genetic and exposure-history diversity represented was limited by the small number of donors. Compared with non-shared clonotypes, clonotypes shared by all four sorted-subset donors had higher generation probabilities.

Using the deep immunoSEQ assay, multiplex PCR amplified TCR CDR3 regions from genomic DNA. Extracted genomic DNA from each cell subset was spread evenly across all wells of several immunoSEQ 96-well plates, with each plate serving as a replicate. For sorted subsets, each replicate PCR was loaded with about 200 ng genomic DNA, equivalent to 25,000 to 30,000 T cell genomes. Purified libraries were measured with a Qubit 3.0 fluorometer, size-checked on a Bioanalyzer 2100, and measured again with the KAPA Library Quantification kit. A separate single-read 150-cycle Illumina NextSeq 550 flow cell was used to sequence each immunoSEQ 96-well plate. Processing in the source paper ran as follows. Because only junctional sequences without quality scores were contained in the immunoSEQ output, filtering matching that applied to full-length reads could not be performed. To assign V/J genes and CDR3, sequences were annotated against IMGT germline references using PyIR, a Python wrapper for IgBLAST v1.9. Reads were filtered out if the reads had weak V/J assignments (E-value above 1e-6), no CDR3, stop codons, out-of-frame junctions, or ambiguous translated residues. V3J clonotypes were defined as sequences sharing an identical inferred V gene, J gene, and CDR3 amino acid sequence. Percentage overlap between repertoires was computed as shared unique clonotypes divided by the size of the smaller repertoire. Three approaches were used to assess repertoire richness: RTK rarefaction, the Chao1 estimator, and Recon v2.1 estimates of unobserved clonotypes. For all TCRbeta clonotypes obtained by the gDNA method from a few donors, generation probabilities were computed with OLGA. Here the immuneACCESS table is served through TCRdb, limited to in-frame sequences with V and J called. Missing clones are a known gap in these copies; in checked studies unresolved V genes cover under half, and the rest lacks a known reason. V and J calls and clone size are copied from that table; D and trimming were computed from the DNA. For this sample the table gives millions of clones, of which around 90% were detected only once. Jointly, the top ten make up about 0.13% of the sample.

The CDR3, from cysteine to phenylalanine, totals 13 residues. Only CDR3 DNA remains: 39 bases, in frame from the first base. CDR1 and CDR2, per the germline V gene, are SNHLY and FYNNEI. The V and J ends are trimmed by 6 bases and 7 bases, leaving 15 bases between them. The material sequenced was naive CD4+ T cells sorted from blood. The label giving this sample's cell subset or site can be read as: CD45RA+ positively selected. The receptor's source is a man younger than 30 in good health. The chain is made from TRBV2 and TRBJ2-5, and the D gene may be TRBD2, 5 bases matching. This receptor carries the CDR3 CASSPSSVGTQYF. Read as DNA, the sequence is TGTGCCAGCAGCCCAAGTAGCGTGGGGACCCAGTACTTC.